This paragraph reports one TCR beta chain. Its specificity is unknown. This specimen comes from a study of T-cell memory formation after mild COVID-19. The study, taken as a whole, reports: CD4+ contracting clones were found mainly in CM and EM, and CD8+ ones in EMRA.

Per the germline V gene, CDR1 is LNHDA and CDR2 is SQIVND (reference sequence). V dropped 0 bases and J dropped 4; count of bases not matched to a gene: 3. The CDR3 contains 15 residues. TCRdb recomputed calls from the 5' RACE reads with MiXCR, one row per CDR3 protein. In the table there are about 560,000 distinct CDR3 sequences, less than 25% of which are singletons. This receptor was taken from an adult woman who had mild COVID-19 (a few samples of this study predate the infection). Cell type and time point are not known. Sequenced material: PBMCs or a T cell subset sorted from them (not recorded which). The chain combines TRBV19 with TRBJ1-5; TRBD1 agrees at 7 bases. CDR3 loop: CASSIDNRGNQPQHF. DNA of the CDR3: TGTGCCAGTAGTATAGATAACAGGGGAAATCAGCCCCAGCATTTT.